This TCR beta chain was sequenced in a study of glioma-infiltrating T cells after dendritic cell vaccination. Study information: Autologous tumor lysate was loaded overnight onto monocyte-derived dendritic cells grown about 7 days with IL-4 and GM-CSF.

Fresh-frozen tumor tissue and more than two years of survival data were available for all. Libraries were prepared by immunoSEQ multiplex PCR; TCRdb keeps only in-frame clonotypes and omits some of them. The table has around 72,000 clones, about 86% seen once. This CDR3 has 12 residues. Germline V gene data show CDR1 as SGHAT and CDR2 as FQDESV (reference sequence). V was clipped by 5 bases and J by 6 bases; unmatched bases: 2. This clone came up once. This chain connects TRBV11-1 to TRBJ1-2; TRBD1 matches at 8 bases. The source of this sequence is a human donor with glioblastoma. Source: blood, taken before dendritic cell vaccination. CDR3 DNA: TGTGCCAGCAGCGACAGGGGAAATGGCTACACCTTC. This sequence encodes CASSDRGNGYTF. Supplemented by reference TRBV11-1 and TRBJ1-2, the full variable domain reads EAEVAQSPRYKITEKSQAVAFWCDPISGHATLYWYRQILGQGPELLVQFQDESVVDDSQLPKDRFSAERLKGVDSTLKIQPAELGDSAMYLCASSDRGNGYTFGSGTRLTVV.